One and the same sample provided the 17 T cell receptor beta chains below, sequenced in a study of T cells in Graves' hyperthyroidism and ophthalmopathy. The source material, RNA transcripts, was used to amplify TCR beta CDR3 regions. TCR CDR3 underwent first-round RT-PCR with the HTBI primer set. MiXCR, applied by TCRdb to the multiplex PCR reads, yields one record per CDR3 protein. The data contain 220,000 or so distinct CDR3 sequences, around 17% of them singletons. Material for sequencing was blood. These receptors all stem from a woman aged 18 to 35 with Graves' ophthalmopathy.

Many counts were recorded for this clonotype. The rearrangement links TRBV7-9 to TRBJ2-7; TRBD2 matches 14 bases. The CDR3 runs 14 residues. Germline CDR1 and CDR2: SEHNR and FQNEAQ (reference sequence). The V segment lost 4 bases and the J segment 5 bases; nucleotides outside the gene matches: 1. DNA for the CDR3: TGTGCCAGCAGCTCGACTAGCGGGGGGGACGAGCAGTACTTC. This encodes CASSSTSGGDEQYF.

This clonotype came up many times. The J gene is TRBJ1-1, the V gene TRBV20-1, with TRBD1 identical over 7 bases. CDR3 length equals 14 residues. J was trimmed by 0 bases and V by 3 bases; bases with no gene match: 4. Looked up from germline, CDR1 is DFQATT and CDR2 is SNEGSKA (reference sequence). CDR3 in amino acids: CSARGQTMNTEAFF. CDR3 nucleotide sequence: TGCAGTGCTAGGGGACAGACAATGAACACTGAAGCTTTCTTT.

This clonotype occurred many times. V gene TRBV6-1 combines with J gene TRBJ2-2; D possibly uses TRBD1 or TRBD2 (5 bases each). V gave up 8 bases and J gave up 5 bases, with 15 bases separating them. Germline loops: CDR1 MNHNS, CDR2 SASEGT. CDR3 length: 14 residues. The DNA of the CDR3 is TGTGCCAGCGGTCTTCGGGACCTGACCGGGGAGCTGTTTTTT. As protein: CASGLRDLTGELFF.

This clonotype has ten or more counts. The rearrangement uses TRBV12-3 or TRBV12-4 and TRBJ2-7, with 9 bases that match TRBD1. V dropped 6 bases and J dropped 5; count of bases not matched to a gene: 5. This CDR3 is 13 amino acids long. CDR3 in DNA: TGTGCCAGCAGCCCCCGGGACAGGGACGAGCAGTACTTC. This encodes CASSPRDRDEQYF.

This clonotype has ten or more counts. The chain links TRBV10-3 to TRBJ2-2; 7 bases are shared with TRBD2. Germline V CDR1 and CDR2: ENHRY, SYGVKD. CDR3 size: 14 residues. V was pared by 10 bases and J by 6 bases, with 11 bases of the junction left unmatched. CDR3: CASQAGQGSGELFF. CDR3 DNA sequence: TGTGCCAGCCAAGCGGGGCAGGGTTCCGGGGAGCTGTTTTTT.

This clonotype was recorded many times. The chain is built from TRBV6-1 and TRBJ1-1; possibly TRBD1 for D (5 bases). The CDR3 consists of 15 residues. V lost 5 bases to trimming and J lost 2 bases, with 15 bases between them. Germline V CDR1 and CDR2: MNHNS, SASEGT. This chain's CDR3 is CASSFRGAGNTEAFF. The CDR3 nucleotides are TGTGCCAGCAGTTTTCGTGGGGCTGGAAACACTGAAGCTTTCTTT.

This clonotype was observed at least ten times. The rearrangement links TRBV3-1 to TRBJ2-1; tentative D call: TRBD2 (6 bases). CDR1 and CDR2 from the germline V gene are LGHDT and YNNKEL (reference sequence). This CDR3 spans 11 amino acids. V lost 6 bases and J lost 10, with 10 bases in between. This chain's CDR3 is CASSRTNEQFF. DNA of the CDR3: TGTGCCAGCAGTCGGACTAACGAGCAGTTCTTC.

The chain uses TRBV28 and TRBJ1-5, with 7 nucleotides matching TRBD1. The CDR3 runs 17 residues. V shed 6 bases, J shed 7 bases, and the junction held 18 bases outside the gene matches. Germline V gene data show CDR1 as MDHEN and CDR2 as SYDVKM. The CDR3 protein is CASSPGGAGGSRQPQHF. In nucleotides, the CDR3 is TGTGCCAGCAGCCCTGGGGGGGCAGGGGGAAGTCGGCAGCCCCAGCATTTT.

This clonotype was observed many times. The V and J genes are TRBV7-2 and TRBJ1-5; D is undetermined. Germline V CDR1 and CDR2: SGHTA, FQGNSA. V dropped 1 base and J dropped 0 bases, with 7 bases sitting between them. CDR3 length: 15 amino acids. This CDR3 is CASSLGIDSNQPQHF. CDR3 sequence (DNA): TGTGCCAGCAGCTTAGGTATAGATAGCAATCAGCCCCAGCATTTT.

This clonotype was detected ten times or more. The V and J genes are TRBV30 and TRBJ2-3; 10 bases are shared with TRBD1. V gave up 2 bases and J gave up 8 bases; unmatched junction bases: 4. Looked up from germline, CDR1 is GTSNPN and CDR2 is SVGIG (reference sequence). The CDR3 has 13 residues. CDR3 sequence reads: CAWSRQGAGTQYF. The CDR3 region has the DNA TGTGCCTGGAGTCGACAGGGGGCGGGTACGCAGTATTTT. Complete variable domain (other parts from reference TRBV30 and TRBJ2-3): SQTIHQWPATLVQPVGSPLSLECTVEGTSNPNLYWYRQAAGRGLQLLFYSVGIGQISSEVPQNLSASRPQDRQFILSSKKLLLSDSGFYLCAWSRQGAGTQYFGPGTRLTVL.

This clonotype was picked up many times. The rearrangement links TRBV7-2 to TRBJ1-5; D is undetermined. Germline CDR1 SGHTA, CDR2 FQGNSA. The V end was cut by 0 bases, the J end by 0 bases, with 9 bases between. The CDR3 covers 16 residues. CDR3 nucleotides: TGTGCCAGCAGCTTAGCTGGGCTCTATAGCAATCAGCCCCAGCATTTT. It specifies CASSLAGLYSNQPQHF.

As DNA, the CDR3 is TGTGCCAGCACCCTACCGGGACAGATCAATCAGCCCCAGCATTTT. It is translated as CASTLPGQINQPQHF. The chain employs TRBV28 and TRBJ1-5, with 7 positions matching TRBD1. The CDR3 contains 15 residues. From germline, CDR1 is MDHEN and CDR2 SYDVKM. J gave up 3 bases and V 7 bases, and 9 bases lay outside the gene matches.

This clonotype was found many times. This chain uses TRBV5-1 with TRBJ2-7; TRBD2 aligns across 10 bases. The CDR3 is 20 amino acids. Germline lookup yields CDR1 SGHRS and CDR2 YFSETQ. V was clipped by 2 bases and J by 0 bases; unmatched bases: 17. CDR3 residues: CASSLRRHSGGPQSSYEQYF. CDR3 sequence (DNA): TGCGCCAGCAGCTTACGTCGTCATAGCGGGGGGCCACAGAGCTCCTACGAGCAGTACTTC.

This clonotype was counted ten times or more. The V gene is TRBV9, the J gene TRBJ2-1; no clear D. V was pared by 0 bases and J by 9 bases, with 13 bases between. Germline V gene sequence: CDR1 SGDLS, CDR2 YYNGEE. CDR3 size: 14 residues. This CDR3 is CASSVDFAPSEQFF. In nucleotides, the CDR3 is TGTGCCAGCAGCGTAGATTTTGCGCCCAGTGAGCAGTTCTTC.

In its sample, this clonotype was seen many times. The rearrangement joins TRBV28 to TRBJ1-5; 8 nucleotides line up with TRBD1. Germline V gene sequence: CDR1 MDHEN, CDR2 SYDVKM. With V trimmed by 6 bases and J by 4 bases, 5 bases remained unmatched. This CDR3 spans 14 amino acids. The chain's CDR3 is CASRQDRVNQPQHF. The CDR3 coding sequence is TGTGCCAGCAGACAGGACAGGGTGAATCAGCCCCAGCATTTT.

For this clonotype: One junction end disagrees with the germline gene, perhaps due to a read error. The J gene is TRBJ1-1, the V gene TRBV5-6; D unresolved. Germline V gene lookup returns CDR1 SGHDT and CDR2 YYEEEE. The CDR3 sequence is 14 residues long. The CDR3 region is CTSSFPGMDTEAFF. The DNA for the CDR3 is TGTACCAGCAGCTTTCCGGGAATGGACACTGAAGCTTTCTTT.

This clonotype was seen ten or more times. V usage is TRBV6-1 and J usage is TRBJ2-5; D is possibly TRBD1 (6 bases). Trimming left V 5 bases short and J 4 bases short, with 23 bases between. Per the germline V gene, CDR1 is MNHNS and CDR2 is SASEGT. This CDR3 comprises 17 residues. In DNA, the CDR3 is TGTGCCAGCAGTTATTTAGGTGCAGGGGTTTTGGGAGAGACCCAGTACTTC. This encodes CASSYLGAGVLGETQYF.